These T cell receptor beta chains were read from a single sample in a study of cytomegalovirus exposure and HLA in healthy donors. TCRdb keeps only in-frame clones here, not all; method: immunoSEQ multiplex PCR. This sample has approximately 300,000 clones, with about four fifths found just once. Input material: PBMCs. These receptors all come from a girl aged 2 to 9 in good health and CMV-seronegative. Both conserved end residues are part of each CDR3. D genes are given only for firm matches. Clone size, where shown, is once, few, many, or a class for clones that have expanded.

. . TRBJ1-2 TRBV18 14 CASSLLVARYGYTF TGTGCCAGCTCACTCCTCGTGGCCCGCTATGGCTACACCTTC
TRBD2 . TRBJ2-7 TRBV5-4 16 CASSFRSGGPIYEQYF TGTGCCAGCAGCTTTCGTAGCGGGGGCCCGATCTACGAGCAGTACTTC
. once TRBJ2-1 TRBV6-1 14 CASSRQSSYNEQFF TGTGCCAGCAGTCGACAGAGCTCCTACAATGAGCAGTTCTTC
. . TRBJ2-1 TRBV28 13 CASSLLGGNEQFF TGTGCCAGCAGTTTATTGGGGGGCAATGAGCAGTTCTTC
. once TRBJ1-5 TRBV21-1 17 CASSNPEQGAFVRPQHF TGTGCCAGCAGCAACCCAGAACAGGGGGCGTTCGTAAGGCCCCAGCATTTT
. . TRBJ2-7 TRBV5-1 14 CASSRGGTNYEQYF TGCGCCAGCAGCAGGGGCGGCACAAACTACGAGCAGTACTTC
. . TRBJ2-3 TRBV6-5 11 CASTYSDTQYF TGTGCCAGCACCTACTCAGATACGCAGTATTTT
TRBD2 . TRBJ2-1 TRBV4-1 16 CASSQDAGGKYNEQFF TGCGCCAGCAGCCAAGACGCGGGAGGGAAATACAATGAGCAGTTCTTC
. few TRBJ2-3 TRBV6-5 15 CASSYQASSTDTQYF TGTGCCAGCAGTTATCAAGCGTCTAGCACAGATACGCAGTATTTT
TRBD2 . TRBJ2-1 TRBV5-8 14 CASRRAGAYNEQFF TGCGCCAGCAGGAGAGCGGGAGCCTACAATGAGCAGTTCTTC
. . TRBJ1-5 TRBV7-8 14 CASSLGTVLQPQHF TGTGCCAGCAGCTTAGGGACAGTCTTACAGCCCCAGCATTTT
. . TRBJ2-5 TRBV9 14 CASSASGGQETQYF TGTGCCAGCAGCGCGTCTGGCGGTCAAGAGACCCAGTACTTC
. . TRBJ1-6 TRBV28 14 CASSSGVSIRPLHF TGTGCCAGCAGTTCCGGGGTGTCGATCCGCCCCCTCCACTTT
TRBD1 few TRBJ1-1 TRBV29-1 12 CSARGPHTEAFF TGCAGCGCTAGGGGGCCCCACACTGAAGCTTTCTTT
. few TRBJ2-1 TRBV4-2 11 CASSQRLEQFF TGTGCCAGCAGCCAGAGGCTTGAGCAGTTCTTC
TRBD1 . TRBJ1-4 TRBV6-5 15 CASSAGQGGLGKLFF TGTGCCAGCAGTGCTGGACAGGGAGGTTTAGGAAAACTGTTTTTT
. few TRBJ2-1 TRBV5-3 15 CARSSSRGSDNEQFF TGTGCCAGAAGCAGTTCTAGGGGTAGTGACAATGAGCAGTTCTTC
TRBD1 . TRBJ2-1 TRBV6-1 14 CASRWTGEYNEQFF TGTGCCAGCCGCTGGACAGGGGAGTACAATGAGCAGTTCTTC
TRBD2 . TRBJ2-5 TRBV7-6 12 CASGLAEGTQYF TGTGCCAGCGGACTAGCGGAAGGGACCCAGTACTTC
. few TRBJ2-1 TRBV7-4 8 CASQEQFF TGTGCCAGTCAGGAGCAGTTCTTC
TRBD1 . TRBJ2-7 TRBV7-9 15 CASSAGQGNFYEQYF TGTGCCAGCAGCGCGGGACAGGGAAACTTCTACGAGCAGTACTTC
TRBD1 . TRBJ2-1 TRBV11-3 14 CASSFRDRANEQFF TGTGCCAGCAGCTTCCGGGACAGGGCCAATGAGCAGTTCTTC
. . TRBJ2-2 TRBV19 12 CASSQGSGELFF TGTGCCAGTAGTCAGGGATCCGGGGAGCTGTTTTTT
TRBD1 . TRBJ1-1 TRBV19 15 CASSAHRDRDPRAFF TGTGCCAGTAGTGCCCACCGGGACAGGGATCCTAGAGCTTTCTTT
. . TRBJ2-5 TRBV4-1 15 CASSQGTSYQETQYF TGCGCCAGCAGCCAGGGTACTAGCTACCAAGAGACCCAGTACTTC
TRBD1 . TRBJ1-1 TRBV7-8 17 CASSLRRGTGGTLEAFF TGTGCCAGCAGCTTAAGAAGGGGGACAGGGGGGACCTTGGAAGCTTTCTTT
TRBD2 once TRBJ2-1 TRBV9 15 CASSLGSGRGNEQFF TGTGCCAGCAGCCTAGGGAGCGGGAGAGGAAATGAGCAGTTCTTC
TRBD2 . TRBJ2-1 TRBV9 20 CASSVVGLAGGPDSGKEQFF TGTGCCAGCAGCGTAGTCGGACTAGCGGGAGGGCCGGATAGTGGTAAGGAGCAGTTCTTC
. once TRBJ2-1 TRBV5-6 18 CASSPQGAGGSSYNEQFF TGTGCCAGCAGCCCCCAGGGGGCGGGGGGGTCCTCCTACAATGAGCAGTTCTTC
. . TRBJ2-7 TRBV14 13 CASSQDWGYEQYF TGTGCCAGCAGCCAGGACTGGGGATACGAGCAGTACTTC
TRBD2 . TRBJ2-1 TRBV10-3 16 CAISTPSGGVSDEQFF TGTGCCATCAGCACCCCTAGCGGGGGCGTGTCCGATGAGCAGTTCTTC
. . TRBJ1-2 TRBV5-1 15 CASRGHGNRRYGYTF TGCGCCAGCAGGGGACACGGGAACAGGCGCTATGGCTACACCTTC
TRBD1 . TRBJ2-1 TRBV6-4 16 CASSRTGAISYNEQFF TGTGCCAGCAGTAGGACAGGCGCTATATCCTACAATGAGCAGTTCTTC
TRBD2 . TRBJ2-7 TRBV5-1 14 CASSLGGGDYEQYF TGCGCCAGCAGCTTGGGGGGAGGGGATTACGAGCAGTACTTC
TRBD1 . TRBJ2-2 TRBV7-9 16 CASSLGQGANTGELFF TGTGCCAGCAGCTTAGGCCAGGGGGCGAACACCGGGGAGCTGTTTTTT
TRBD2 . TRBJ2-5 TRBV5-6 16 CASSLETSAGAETQYF TGTGCCAGCAGCTTGGAGACTAGCGCTGGGGCTGAGACCCAGTACTTC
TRBD1 . TRBJ1-2 TRBV10-3 20 CAISEGQGAGTGKGDYGYTF TGTGCCATCAGTGAGGGACAGGGGGCAGGGACAGGTAAAGGAGACTATGGCTACACCTTC
TRBD2 few TRBJ2-1 TRBV4-1 17 CASSQASGRFSYNEQFF TGCGCCAGCAGCCAAGCTAGCGGGAGGTTCTCCTACAATGAGCAGTTCTTC
. . TRBJ2-7 TRBV15 14 CATSRDIASYEQYF TGTGCCACCAGCAGGGACATCGCCAGCTACGAGCAGTACTTC
. . TRBJ1-3 TRBV10-1 17 CASSASDSSDSGNTIYF TGCGCCAGCAGTGCGTCGGACAGTTCCGACTCTGGAAACACCATATATTTT
. . TRBJ2-7 TRBV9 15 CASSANTGSSYEQYF TGTGCCAGCAGCGCCAATACAGGAAGCTCCTACGAGCAGTACTTC
TRBD1 . TRBJ1-1 TRBV7-3 14 CASSLRAGGEEAFF TGTGCCAGCAGCTTAAGGGCAGGGGGCGAGGAAGCTTTCTTT
TRBD2 . TRBJ2-1 TRBV28 17 CASSGAGQLADYNEQFF TGTGCCAGCAGTGGGGCCGGGCAACTAGCGGACTACAATGAGCAGTTCTTC
. few TRBJ2-1 TRBV2 14 CASTEHSSYNEQFF TGTGCCAGCACTGAACATAGCTCCTACAATGAGCAGTTCTTC